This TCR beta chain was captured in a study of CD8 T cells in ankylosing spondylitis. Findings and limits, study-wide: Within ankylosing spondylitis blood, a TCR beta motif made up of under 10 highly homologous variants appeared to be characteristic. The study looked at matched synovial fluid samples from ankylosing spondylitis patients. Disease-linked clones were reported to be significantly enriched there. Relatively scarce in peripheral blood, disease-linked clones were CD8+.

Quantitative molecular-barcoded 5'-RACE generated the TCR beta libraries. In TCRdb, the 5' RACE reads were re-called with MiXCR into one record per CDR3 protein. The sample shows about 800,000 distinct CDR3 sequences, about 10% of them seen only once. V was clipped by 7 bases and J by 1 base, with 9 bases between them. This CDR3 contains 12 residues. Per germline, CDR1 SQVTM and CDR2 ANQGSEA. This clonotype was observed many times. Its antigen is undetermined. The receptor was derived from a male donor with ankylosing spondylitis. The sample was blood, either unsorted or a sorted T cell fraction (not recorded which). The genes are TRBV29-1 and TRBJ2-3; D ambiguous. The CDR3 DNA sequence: TGCAGCGAAAGCGCTGGCACAGATACGCAGTATTTT. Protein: CSESAGTDTQYF.